These 22 T cell receptor beta chains were all obtained from the same sample, sequenced in a study of beta chain features in type 1 diabetes. Whole-study results and caveats: Shortening that was moderate but significant affected the TCRB CDR3s of Type 1 diabetes patients in all four CD4+ subsets.

These receptors lack a known antigen. Sequenced material consisted of expressed TCRB transcripts (all of the isolated RNA was reverse transcribed). The method was immunoSEQ multiplex PCR; TCRdb's version includes in-frame clones alone and lacks a portion of them. This table has 120,000 or so clones, around 15% appearing once. Sample: central memory CD4+ T cells from blood. The receptors here all came from a man aged 18 to 29 with type 1 diabetes.

V gene TRBV21-1 combines with J gene TRBJ1-1; TRBD1, the table's D call, was not compared with the DNA. TRBV21-1 counts as a pseudogene. The CDR3 length is 14 residues. The CDR3 bases are TGTGCCAGCAGCCGAAACAGGGTGAACACTGAAGCTTTCTTT. It encodes CASSRNRVNTEAFF.

Sample share makes this clone medium-sized. CDR3 sequence (DNA): TGTGCCAGCAGTTTATCGGGGCCCGAGCAGTACTTC. It yields the protein CASSLSGPEQYF. The chain carries TRBV28 and TRBJ2-7, with D tentatively TRBD1 or TRBD2 (5 bases each). Per germline, CDR1 MDHEN and CDR2 SYDVKM. The CDR3 runs 12 residues. Trimming took off 1 base at V and 6 bases at J, with 7 bases between the two ends.

The chain has TRBV15 and TRBJ2-1, with 11 bases that match TRBD2. The CDR3 sequence is 19 residues long. Trimming cost V 0 bases and J 7 bases; bases outside gene matches: 14. Germline CDR1 LNHNV, CDR2 YYDKDF (reference sequence). The DNA of the CDR3 is TGTGCCACCAGCAGAGATTCTAGTAGGACTAGCGGGTTTGTTAATGAGCAGTTCTTC. Translated: CATSRDSSRTSGFVNEQFF.

This rearrangement joins TRBV7-2 to TRBJ2-3; 7 positions agree with TRBD1. CDR3 length: 15 residues. Germline V lookup: CDR1 SGHTA, CDR2 FQGNSA. V shed 8 bases and J 2 bases; nucleotides not matched to a gene: 10. In DNA, the CDR3 is TGTGCCAGCCCACCTGGACAGGACCACACAGATACGCAGTATTTT. This codes for CASPPGQDHTDTQYF.

The CDR3 protein is CASSLTPLPQYF. The CDR3 DNA reads TGTGCCAGCAGCTTAACCCCATTACCGCAGTATTTT. The rearrangement uses TRBV11-2 and TRBJ2-3; D gene uncertain. The CDR3 consists of 12 residues. Germline V gene lookup returns CDR1 SGHAT and CDR2 FQNNGV. V lost 2 bases, J lost 10 bases, and 10 bases lay in between. The full variable domain, its missing parts supplied by reference TRBV11-2 and TRBJ2-3, is EAGVAQSPRYKIIEKRQSVAFWCNPISGHATLYWYQQILGQGPKLLIQFQNNGVVDDSQLPKDRFSAERLKGVDSTLKIQPAKLEDSAVYLCASSLTPLPQYFGPGTRLTVL.

V is TRBV29-1 and J is TRBJ2-1, with 10 bases matching TRBD1. After removal of 4 bases from V and 5 bases from J, the junction contained 2 bases not matched to a gene. From germline, CDR1 is SQVTM and CDR2 ANQGSEA. CDR3 size: 13 residues. CDR3 nucleotide sequence: TGCAGCGTTGCCGGGACAGGGGACAATGAGCAGTTCTTC. Translated: CSVAGTGDNEQFF.

This clone was seen many times. V gene TRBV30 combines with J gene TRBJ2-7, with 8 bases fitting TRBD1. V lost 1 base to trimming and J lost 8 bases; unmatched junction nucleotides: 4. Germline-derived CDR1 and CDR2 are GTSNPN and SVGIG (reference sequence). This CDR3 is built from 12 residues. DNA of the CDR3: TGTGCCTGGAGTGGGACAGGGATTCAGCAGTACTTC. Encoded protein: CAWSGTGIQQYF.

This chain uses TRBV20-1 with TRBJ1-1; D remains ambiguous. Germline values: CDR1 DFQATT, CDR2 SNEGSKA (reference sequence). Trimming shortened V by 7 bases and J by 1 base, and 7 bases separated the two germline ends. The CDR3 spans 11 residues. CDR3 residues: CSGWGNTEAFF. CDR3 bases: TGCAGTGGTTGGGGGAACACTGAAGCTTTCTTT.

This clone has more than one count but fewer than ten. In DNA form, the CDR3 reads TGTGCCAGCAGCCCGGGGGGCGGAGATACGCAGTATTTT. The encoded protein is CASSPGGGDTQYF. J is TRBJ2-3 and V is TRBV7-3; weak D call: TRBD2 (7 bases). V dropped 5 bases and J dropped 5 bases, with 11 bases sitting between them. Germline V lookup: CDR1 SGHTA, CDR2 FQGTGA. This CDR3 region has 13 residues.

This chain joins TRBV6-6 and TRBJ2-1; D not certain. Germline V lookup: CDR1 MNHNY, CDR2 SVGAGI (reference sequence). The V and J ends lost 5 bases and 9 bases respectively, with 14 bases between them. This CDR3 spans 13 amino acids. CDR3 DNA sequence: TGTGCCAGCAGTCCCCCGAGGTTCGGTGAGCAGTTCTTC. This sequence encodes CASSPPRFGEQFF.

The genes are TRBV20-1 and TRBJ1-6; D is unresolved. Germline CDR1 and CDR2: DFQATT and SNEGSKA (reference sequence). The CDR3 contains 10 residues. V lost 6 bases and J lost 14, with 11 bases in between. Here the CDR3 DNA reads TGCAGTGCCGGGGATTACACCCTCCACTTT. Translation gives CSAGDYTLHF.

The gene calls are TRBV9 and TRBJ2-5; TRBD1 matches at 11 bases. This CDR3 is built from 15 residues. The ends lost 1 base at V and 4 bases at J; junction bases unmatched: 3. CDR1 SGDLS and CDR2 YYNGEE come from the germline V gene. The DNA of the CDR3 is TGTGCCAGCAGCGTACGGACAGGGGGCGCAGAGACCCAGTACTTC. This encodes CASSVRTGGAETQYF. The whole variable domain, filled in from reference TRBV9 and TRBJ2-5, reads DSGVTQTPKHLITATGQRVTLRCSPRSGDLSVYWYQQSLDQGLQFLIQYYNGEERAKGNILERFSAQQFPDLHSELNLSSLELGDSALYFCASSVRTGGAETQYFGPGTRLLVL.

The chain links TRBV28 to TRBJ2-4; 9 nucleotides align to TRBD1. With V trimmed by 5 bases and J by 8 bases, 7 bases remained unmatched. The germline CDR1 and CDR2 sequences are MDHEN and SYDVKM. The CDR3 runs to 14 residues. The CDR3 reads CASSVYGDRDIQYF. CDR3 coding DNA: TGTGCCAGCAGTGTTTATGGGGACAGGGACATTCAGTACTTC.

V and J are TRBV18 and TRBJ2-5, with D uncertain. CDR1 is KGHSH, CDR2 LQKENI, per germline. CDR3 length: 12 amino acids. Trimming left V 2 bases short and J 4 bases short, with 5 bases between. CDR3 loop: CASSPEAETQYF. The CDR3 nucleotides read TGTGCCAGCTCACCAGAGGCAGAGACCCAGTACTTC.

A few counts support this clone. In DNA, the CDR3 is TGTGCCAGCAAGGCTAGCGGGAGGTTAGGGACCCAGTACTTC. Translating gives CASKASGRLGTQYF. The chain carries TRBV2 and TRBJ2-5, with 11 bases identical to TRBD2. Trimming at V came to 7 bases and at J to 7 bases, leaving 8 bases not matched to a gene. This CDR3 has 14 residues. The germline V gene encodes CDR1 SNHLY and CDR2 FYNNEI.

The V and J genes are TRBV18 and TRBJ1-3, with TRBD1 matching 8 bases. Trimming took 6 bases from V and 0 from J; bases not matched to a gene: 4. The V gene's germline CDR1 is KGHSH and CDR2 LQKENI. The CDR3 runs to 15 residues. CDR3: CASSRQGISGNTIYF. In DNA form, the CDR3 reads TGTGCCAGCTCGCGACAGGGGATCTCTGGAAACACCATATATTTT.

The rearrangement joins TRBV2 to TRBJ1-5; a possible D gene is TRBD1 (5 bases). Trimming removed 6 bases from V and 3 bases from J, with 6 bases in between. The germline CDR1 and CDR2 sequences are SNHLY and FYNNEI. The CDR3 contains 12 residues. CDR3 in DNA: TGTGCCAGCAGAGGGGACAATCAGCCCCAGCATTTT. Protein product: CASRGDNQPQHF.

This chain connects TRBV6-5 to TRBJ1-2, with D unresolved. The CDR3 loop spans 15 amino acids. V lost 1 base and J lost 3, with 12 bases in between. The germline V gene has CDR1 MNHEY and CDR2 SVGAGI. This chain's CDR3 is CASSYLAGPDYGYTF. The CDR3 DNA reads as TGTGCCAGCAGTTACTTAGCAGGTCCCGACTATGGCTACACCTTC.

This chain uses TRBV11-2 with TRBJ2-1, with 8 bases that match TRBD2. Per germline, CDR1 SGHAT and CDR2 FQNNGV. The CDR3 spans 16 residues. The J segment lost 7 bases and the V segment lost 3 bases, leaving 11 bases of the junction unmatched. CDR3 DNA: TGTGCCAGCAGCTTCCTCGCGCAGCGGGAGCTTAATGAGCAGTTCTTC. Its translation: CASSFLAQRELNEQFF.

As to this clone: A much larger clone differs by one base, so this may be a read error. The same CDR3 arises from other DNA sequences in this sample as well. The chain carries TRBV14 and TRBJ1-1, with D unclear. V lost 1 base and J 8 bases, leaving 20 bases between the germline ends. This CDR3 has 16 amino acids. CDR1 and CDR2 (germline): SGHDN, FVKESK. CDR3: CASSQARLTMNAEAFF. CDR3 sequence (DNA): TGTGCCAGCAGCCAAGCTCGACTCACCATGAACGCGGAAGCTTTCTTT.

This clone was observed a few times. DNA of the CDR3: TGTGCCAGCTCCGTCGACAGGAGAGGAGTTGGATCGGCCACTGAAGCTTTCTTT. It encodes CASSVDRRGVGSATEAFF. The chain recombines TRBV18 with TRBJ1-1, with a tentative D call TRBD1 (6 bases). V was trimmed by 6 bases and J by 4 bases, leaving 27 bases between them. The germline gives CDR1 KGHSH, CDR2 LQKENI. The CDR3 is made up of 18 amino acids.

V and J are TRBV9 and TRBJ2-2; 10 positions agree with TRBD2. The CDR3 extends over 17 amino acids. Germline V gene data show CDR1 as SGDLS and CDR2 as YYNGEE. Germline trimming cut 3 bases from V and 7 bases from J; bases unmatched to any gene: 12. CDR3 sequence reads: CASSALGLAEGSGELFF. In DNA, the CDR3 is TGTGCCAGCAGCGCCTTAGGACTAGCGGAGGGCAGCGGGGAGCTGTTTTTT.